What follows describes a single T cell receptor beta chain. No antigen is known for it. Compared with germline, one end of the junction differs, possibly owing to a read error. This record belongs to a study of cytomegalovirus exposure and HLA in healthy donors. The study, taken as a whole, reports: CMV serostatus was the sole immune exposure data available.

Germline assignment: CDR1 GTSNPN and CDR2 SVGIG (reference sequence). This CDR3 region has 14 residues. The PCR employed 60 Vbeta primers together with 13 Jbeta primers. The assay was immunoSEQ multiplex PCR, and TCRdb's table has in-frame clones only and misses some. The sample yields approximately 170,000 clones, about 77% seen once. The V call is TRBV30, the J call TRBJ2-3, with 7 positions matching TRBD2. The sample comprised PBMCs. The origin of this receptor is a male donor in good health and CMV-seropositive. CDR3 in amino acids: CAHGSGSSTDTQYF. CDR3 in DNA: TGCGCTCACGGTAGCGGGTCTAGCACAGATACGCAGTATTTT.